The source of this TCR beta chain is a study of T cells in Graves' hyperthyroidism and ophthalmopathy. The wider study: At the time of initial diagnosis and before any treatment, peripheral blood was collected. Whole-study results and caveats: Ophthalmopathy prediction by the model preceded onset by a median about 6 months.

As concerns this clonotype: No antigen is known for it.

TCR beta CDR3 sequences were amplified from RNA transcripts. In the first-round RT-PCR of the TCR CDR3, the HTBI primer set was used. One entry per CDR3 protein results from TCRdb running MiXCR on the multiplex PCR reads. The sample holds approximately 300,000 distinct CDR3 sequences, about 17% seen once. CDR3 length: 14 residues. V gave up 6 bases and J gave up 1 base, with 10 bases separating them. Germline assignment: CDR1 MDHEN and CDR2 SYDVKM. In the ophthalmopathy cohort, Clinical Activity Score was at least 3, NOSPECS grade at least 4, and duration under 3 months. The diagnoses drew upon clinical symptoms, serum thyroxine and TRAb, thyroid ultrasound and orbital computed tomography.

The rearrangement joins TRBV28 to TRBJ1-3; D possibly corresponds to TRBD1 (5 bases). The sample taken for sequencing was blood. The sequence was collected from a woman aged 55-69 years with Graves' ophthalmopathy. The CDR3 spells CASRATVSGNTIYF. Here the CDR3 DNA reads TGTGCCAGCAGGGCGACAGTTTCTGGAAACACCATATATTTT.